The 18 T cell receptor beta chains given below trace back to one sample, sequenced in a study of shared clonotypes between healthy human individuals. Using immunoSEQ multiplex PCR, the repertoire was profiled, and TCRdb retains in-frame clones only, with some absent. The data contain 550,000 to 850,000 clones, 72% of them singletons. The specimen sequenced was memory CD4+ T cells sorted from blood. The subset here: CD45RA-negative fraction. All receptors derive from a woman in her twenties or thirties in good health.

Regarding this clone: Other DNA variants within this sample encode the same CDR3. The V call is TRBV11-2, the J call TRBJ2-7; D ambiguous. V was cut by 1 base and J by 3 bases, with 7 bases left in between. Germline CDR1 reads SGHAT; CDR2 reads FQNNGV. The CDR3 runs to 13 residues. The CDR3 coding sequence is TGTGCCAGCAGCTTAGTTGCTAGCTACGAGCAGTACTTC. Translating it yields CASSLVASYEQYF. Complete variable domain (other parts from reference TRBV11-2 and TRBJ2-7): EAGVAQSPRYKIIEKRQSVAFWCNPISGHATLYWYQQILGQGPKLLIQFQNNGVVDDSQLPKDRFSAERLKGVDSTLKIQPAKLEDSAVYLCASSLVASYEQYFGPGTRLTVT.

CDR3 in DNA: TGTGCCAGCAGCTTGGGATCTGGGGGAATCACAGATACGCAGTATTTT. This codes for CASSLGSGGITDTQYF. The gene calls are TRBV5-4 and TRBJ2-3; either TRBD1 or TRBD2 may fit D (5 bases each). The CDR3 is made up of 16 amino acids. Trimming stripped 0 bases from V and 2 bases from J, with 13 bases between. Germline CDR1 is SGHNT and CDR2 is YYREEE (reference sequence).

The rearrangement joins TRBV7-9 to TRBJ2-6; either TRBD1 or TRBD2 may fit D (6 bases each). The CDR3 covers 19 residues. V lost 5 bases to trimming and J lost 2 bases, with 22 bases between them. Per germline, CDR1 SEHNR and CDR2 FQNEAQ (reference sequence). The CDR3 here is CASSPGDRTGFTGANVLTF. The CDR3 DNA is TGTGCCAGCAGCCCGGGAGACCGAACAGGGTTTACTGGGGCCAACGTCCTGACTTTC. Full variable domain (remainder filled in from reference TRBV7-9 and TRBJ2-6): DTGVSQNPRHKITKRGQNVTFRCDPISEHNRLYWYRQTLGQGPEFLTYFQNEAQLEKSRLLSDRFSAERPKGSFSTLEIQRTEQGDSAMYLCASSPGDRTGFTGANVLTFGAGSRLTVL.

V and J are TRBV30 and TRBJ2-7, with D tentatively TRBD1 (5 bases). V lost 2 bases, J lost 4 bases, and 18 bases lay in between. Germline V gene lookup returns CDR1 GTSNPN and CDR2 SVGIG (reference sequence). CDR3 length: 15 amino acids. This chain's CDR3 is CAWSFYGWGLYEQYF. CDR3 bases: TGTGCCTGGAGTTTTTATGGGTGGGGCTTATACGAGCAGTACTTC.

The chain joins TRBV28 to TRBJ2-7; a weak D match, TRBD2 (6 bases). The V end lost 7 bases, the J end lost 2 bases, and 15 bases lay between the germline ends. Germline loops: CDR1 MDHEN, CDR2 SYDVKM. There are 14 residues in the CDR3. The CDR3 here is CASTSSGLTYEQYF. The CDR3 DNA is TGTGCCAGCACTTCCTCGGGACTTACCTACGAGCAGTACTTC.

This clone has more than one count but fewer than ten. The sample holds other DNA sequences that translate to the same CDR3. This sequence joins TRBV28 and TRBJ1-5, with D hard to call. The CDR3 totals 13 residues. The V gene lost 3 bases and the J gene lost 4 bases, with 7 bases spanning the gap. CDR1 MDHEN and CDR2 SYDVKM come from the germline V gene. As DNA, the CDR3 is TGTGCCAGCAGTTTGGGAGAGAATCAGCCCCAGCATTTT. Encoded protein: CASSLGENQPQHF.

The chain carries TRBV6-6 and TRBJ2-7, with TRBD2 matching over 7 bases. Trimming cost V 7 bases and J 2 bases; bases outside gene matches: 5. CDR3 length equals 13 residues. Germline V gives CDR1 MNHNY, CDR2 SVGAGI (reference sequence). The CDR3 protein is CASIGGGTYEQYF. The CDR3 DNA is TGTGCCAGCATCGGGGGAGGGACCTACGAGCAGTACTTC.

This chain connects TRBV11-2 to TRBJ2-5; TRBD1 or TRBD2 may be the D gene (6 bases each). This CDR3 has 15 amino acids. CDR1 and CDR2 (germline): SGHAT, FQNNGV. The germline V and J ends were trimmed by 1 base and 3 bases, with 12 bases remaining between them. CDR3 loop: CASSLGTGGKETQYF. The CDR3, as DNA: TGTGCCAGCAGCTTAGGCACCGGGGGCAAAGAGACCCAGTACTTC.

The genes are TRBV11-2 and TRBJ2-5, with 7 bases lining up with TRBD2. V dropped 5 bases and J dropped 3; count of bases not matched to a gene: 6. The CDR3 runs to 14 residues. Germline CDR1 is SGHAT and CDR2 is FQNNGV. The CDR3 region has the DNA TGTGCCAGCAGCCGCGTGGGGGGGAAAGAGACCCAGTACTTC. It is translated as CASSRVGGKETQYF.

The rearrangement links TRBV7-9 to TRBJ1-1; D is unclear. CDR1 and CDR2 (germline): SEHNR, FQNEAQ (reference sequence). Trimming pared 0 bases from V and 4 bases from J, leaving 9 bases between. This CDR3 contains 14 residues. CDR3 coding DNA: TGTGCCAGCAGCTTAGCAGGTTATGGCACTGAAGCTTTCTTT. Translation: CASSLAGYGTEAFF.

The rearrangement joins TRBV10-3 to TRBJ2-7; D may match TRBD1 or TRBD2 (5 bases each). This CDR3 is 14 amino acids long. Germline V gives CDR1 ENHRY, CDR2 SYGVKD. The V gene lost 10 bases and the J gene lost 2 bases, with 18 bases spanning the gap. The CDR3 sequence is CATAYGEGTYEQYF. In DNA, the CDR3 is TGTGCCACCGCGTACGGCGAGGGGACCTACGAGCAGTACTTC.

The chain uses TRBV19 and TRBJ2-7; TRBD2 might be the D (6 bases). The CDR3 consists of 15 residues. The germline CDR1 and CDR2 sequences are LNHDA and SQIVND (reference sequence). Trimming left V 3 bases short and J 3 bases short, with 15 bases between. The CDR3 nucleotides are TGTGCCAGTAGTATGTACGGTGGGGGGAACTACGAGCAGTACTTC. It codes for CASSMYGGGNYEQYF.

This rearrangement joins TRBV28 to TRBJ2-1; 8 bases agree with TRBD2. This CDR3 region has 14 residues. With V trimmed by 6 bases and J by 3 bases, 4 bases remained unmatched. Germline V CDR1 and CDR2: MDHEN, SYDVKM. The CDR3 sequence: CASRGLVLYNEQFF. The DNA of the CDR3 is TGTGCCAGCAGGGGACTAGTCCTCTACAATGAGCAGTTCTTC.

The chain is built from TRBV11-3 and TRBJ2-1; the D is unclear. This CDR3 region has 12 residues. Germline-derived CDR1 and CDR2 are SGHNT and YENEEA. V dropped 5 bases and J dropped 9 bases, with 11 bases sitting between them. CDR3 amino acids: CASSISSGEQFF. CDR3 nucleotide sequence: TGTGCCAGCAGCATCTCCTCGGGTGAGCAGTTCTTC.

This chain connects TRBV6-6 to TRBJ2-3; the match to TRBD2 covers 13 bases. Germline lookup yields CDR1 MNHNY and CDR2 SVGAGI (reference sequence). Trimming removed 7 bases from V and 3 bases from J; junction bases left unmatched: 4. CDR3 length equals 15 residues. The CDR3 nucleotides are TGTGCCAGCAAAAAACTAGCGGGAGGGACAGATACGCAGTATTTT. Its translation: CASKKLAGGTDTQYF.

The rearrangement joins TRBV5-1 to TRBJ2-3; 9 positions match TRBD1. Per germline, CDR1 SGHRS and CDR2 YFSETQ. V dropped 9 bases and J dropped 2; count of bases not matched to a gene: 10. The CDR3 has 15 residues. CDR3 region: CATKPGDRDTDTQYF. Here the CDR3 DNA reads TGCGCCACCAAACCCGGGGACAGGGACACAGATACGCAGTATTTT. Together with reference TRBV5-1 and TRBJ2-3, the CDR3 gives the full variable domain: KAGVTQTPRYLIKTRGQQVTLSCSPISGHRSVSWYQQTPGQGLQFLFEYFSETQRNKGNFPGRFSGRQFSNSRSEMNVSTLELGDSALYLCATKPGDRDTDTQYFGPGTRLTVL.

V gene TRBV5-4 combines with J gene TRBJ2-3; D uncertain. The length of the CDR3 is 11 residues. V was shortened by 3 bases and J by 7 bases, with 6 bases between the two germline ends. Germline lookup yields CDR1 SGHNT and CDR2 YYREEE (reference sequence). The chain's CDR3 is CASSSVHTQYF. The CDR3 DNA reads TGTGCCAGCAGCTCCGTACATACGCAGTATTTT.

This clone has a handful of counts. The V and J genes are TRBV21-1 and TRBJ2-1; TRBD2, as called in the table, went unchecked against the DNA. TRBV21-1 is designated a pseudogene. The CDR3 is 13 amino acids. CDR3 protein: CASSNGSGNEQFF. In DNA form, the CDR3 reads TGTGCCAGCAGCAATGGTAGCGGCAATGAGCAGTTCTTC.